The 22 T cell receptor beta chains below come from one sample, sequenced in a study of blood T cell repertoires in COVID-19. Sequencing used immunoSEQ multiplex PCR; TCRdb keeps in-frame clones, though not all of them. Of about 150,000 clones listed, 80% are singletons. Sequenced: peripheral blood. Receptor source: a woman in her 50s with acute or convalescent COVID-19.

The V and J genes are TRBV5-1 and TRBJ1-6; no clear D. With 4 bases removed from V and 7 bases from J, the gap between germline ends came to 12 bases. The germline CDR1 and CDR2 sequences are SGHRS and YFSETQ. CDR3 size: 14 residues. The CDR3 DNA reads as TGCGCCAGCAGCCCACCAGGATCCAATTCACCCCTCCACTTT. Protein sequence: CASSPPGSNSPLHF.

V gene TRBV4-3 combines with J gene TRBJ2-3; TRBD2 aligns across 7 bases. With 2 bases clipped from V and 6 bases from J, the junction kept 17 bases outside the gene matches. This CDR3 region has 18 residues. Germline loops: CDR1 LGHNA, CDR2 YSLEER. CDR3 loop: CASSQRPASSAGTDTQYF. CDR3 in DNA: TGCGCCAGCAGCCAACGCCCCGCCTCCTCAGCGGGGACTGATACGCAGTATTTT.

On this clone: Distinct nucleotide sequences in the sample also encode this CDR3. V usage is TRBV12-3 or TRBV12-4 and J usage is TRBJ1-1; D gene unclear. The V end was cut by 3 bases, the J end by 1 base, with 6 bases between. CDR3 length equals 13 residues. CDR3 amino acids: CASSFSGNTEAFF. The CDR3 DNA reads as TGTGCCAGCAGTTTCTCAGGGAACACTGAAGCTTTCTTT.

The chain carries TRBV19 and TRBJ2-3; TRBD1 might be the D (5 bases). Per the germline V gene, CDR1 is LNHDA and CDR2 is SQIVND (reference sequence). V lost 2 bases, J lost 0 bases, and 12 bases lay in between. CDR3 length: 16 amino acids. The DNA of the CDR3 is TGTGCCAGTAGTATAACCCCCCAGGGCAGCACAGATACGCAGTATTTT. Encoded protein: CASSITPQGSTDTQYF.

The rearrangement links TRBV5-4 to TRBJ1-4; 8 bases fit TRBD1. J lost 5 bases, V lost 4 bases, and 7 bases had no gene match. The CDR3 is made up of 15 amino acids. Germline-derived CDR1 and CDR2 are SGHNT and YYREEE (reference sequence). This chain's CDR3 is CASSRAGGANEKLFF. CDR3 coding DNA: TGTGCCAGCAGCCGTGCAGGGGGCGCAAATGAAAAACTGTTTTTT.

CDR3 nucleotides: TGTGCCATCAGTGAGTCGACGGGGGGCAATTCACCCCTCCACTTT. Translated: CAISESTGGNSPLHF. The chain carries TRBV10-3 and TRBJ1-6; TRBD1 might be the D (6 bases). Trimming stripped 0 bases from V and 7 bases from J, with 10 bases between. CDR1 ENHRY and CDR2 SYGVKD come from the germline V gene. The CDR3 length is 15 residues.

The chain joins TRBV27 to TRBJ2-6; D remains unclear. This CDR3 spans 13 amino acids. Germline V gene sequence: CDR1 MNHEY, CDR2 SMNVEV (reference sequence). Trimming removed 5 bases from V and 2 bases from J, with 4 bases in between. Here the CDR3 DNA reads TGTGCCAGCAGTCCGGCTGGGGCCAACGTCCTGACTTTC. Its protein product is CASSPAGANVLTF.

DNA of the CDR3: TGCAGTGCTAGTATGAACAGGCTCTCCTACGAGCAGTACTTC. Its translation is CSASMNRLSYEQYF. The chain combines TRBV20-1 with TRBJ2-7; the D gene is possibly TRBD1 (5 bases). Germline CDR1 and CDR2: DFQATT and SNEGSKA (reference sequence). The CDR3 covers 14 residues. V lost 3 bases and J 0 bases, leaving 12 bases between the germline ends.

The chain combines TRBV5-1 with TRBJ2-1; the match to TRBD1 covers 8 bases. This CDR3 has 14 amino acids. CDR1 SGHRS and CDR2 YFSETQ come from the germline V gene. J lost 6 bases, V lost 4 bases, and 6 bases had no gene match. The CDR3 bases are TGCGCCAGCAGCACACGACAGGGGAGCAATGAGCAGTTCTTC. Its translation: CASSTRQGSNEQFF. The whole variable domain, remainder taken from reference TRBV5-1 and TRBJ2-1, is KAGVTQTPRYLIKTRGQQVTLSCSPISGHRSVSWYQQTPGQGLQFLFEYFSETQRNKGNFPGRFSGRQFSNSRSEMNVSTLELGDSALYLCASSTRQGSNEQFFGPGTRLTVL.

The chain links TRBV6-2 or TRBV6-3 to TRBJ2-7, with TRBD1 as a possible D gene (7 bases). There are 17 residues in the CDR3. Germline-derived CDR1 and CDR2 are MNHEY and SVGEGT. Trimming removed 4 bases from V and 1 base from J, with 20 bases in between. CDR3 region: CASSFKYRGGLSYEQYF. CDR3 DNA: TGTGCCAGCAGTTTCAAATACAGGGGAGGACTTTCCTACGAGCAGTACTTC.

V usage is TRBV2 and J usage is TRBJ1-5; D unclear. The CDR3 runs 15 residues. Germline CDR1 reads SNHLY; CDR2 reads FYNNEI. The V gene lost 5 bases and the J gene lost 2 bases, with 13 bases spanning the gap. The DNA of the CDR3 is TGTGCCAGCAGTATGAACTTCGGGGGCAATCAGCCCCAGCATTTT. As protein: CASSMNFGGNQPQHF.

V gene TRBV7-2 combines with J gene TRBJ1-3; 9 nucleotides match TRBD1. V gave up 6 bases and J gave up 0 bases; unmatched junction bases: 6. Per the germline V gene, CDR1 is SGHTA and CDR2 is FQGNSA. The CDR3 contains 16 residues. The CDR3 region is CASSSGTGYSGNTIYF. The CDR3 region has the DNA TGTGCCAGCAGTTCCGGGACAGGGTACTCTGGAAACACCATATATTTT.

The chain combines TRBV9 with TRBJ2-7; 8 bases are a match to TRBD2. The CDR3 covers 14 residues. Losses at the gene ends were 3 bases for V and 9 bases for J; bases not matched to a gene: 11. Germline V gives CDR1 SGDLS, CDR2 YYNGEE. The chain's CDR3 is CASSGDGGGRVQYF. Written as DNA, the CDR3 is TGTGCCAGCAGCGGGGACGGGGGGGGTAGGGTGCAGTACTTC.

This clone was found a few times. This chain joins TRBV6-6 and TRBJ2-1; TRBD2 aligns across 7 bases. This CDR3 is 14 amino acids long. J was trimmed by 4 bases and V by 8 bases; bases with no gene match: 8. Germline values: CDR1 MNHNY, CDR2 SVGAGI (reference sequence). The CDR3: CASAWGGSYNEQFF. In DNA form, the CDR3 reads TGTGCCAGCGCATGGGGCGGGAGTTACAATGAGCAGTTCTTC.

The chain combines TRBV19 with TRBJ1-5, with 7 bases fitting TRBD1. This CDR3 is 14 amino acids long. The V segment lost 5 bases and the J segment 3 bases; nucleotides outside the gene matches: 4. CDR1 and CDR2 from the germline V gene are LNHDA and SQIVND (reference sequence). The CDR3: CASSDDRDNQPQHF. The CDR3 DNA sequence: TGTGCCAGTAGTGACGACAGGGACAATCAGCCCCAGCATTTT.

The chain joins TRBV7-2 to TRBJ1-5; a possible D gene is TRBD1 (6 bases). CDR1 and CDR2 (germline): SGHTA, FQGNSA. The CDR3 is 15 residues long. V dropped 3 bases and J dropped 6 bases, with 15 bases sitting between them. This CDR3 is CASSFSRGSSQPQHF. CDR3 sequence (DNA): TGTGCCAGCAGCTTCTCCAGGGGAAGTAGTCAGCCCCAGCATTTT.

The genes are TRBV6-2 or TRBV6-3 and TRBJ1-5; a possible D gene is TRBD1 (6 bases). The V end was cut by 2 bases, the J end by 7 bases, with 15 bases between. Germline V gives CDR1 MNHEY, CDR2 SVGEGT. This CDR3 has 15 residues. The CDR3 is CASSYQAGTWQPQHF. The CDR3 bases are TGTGCCAGCAGTTACCAAGCCGGGACATGGCAGCCCCAGCATTTT.

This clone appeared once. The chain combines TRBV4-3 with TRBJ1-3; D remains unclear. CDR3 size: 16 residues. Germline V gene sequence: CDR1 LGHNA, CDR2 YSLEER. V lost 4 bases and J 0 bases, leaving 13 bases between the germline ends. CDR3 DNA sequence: TGCGCCAGCAGCCCTCTATCGGCGGCCTCTGGAAACACCATATATTTT. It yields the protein CASSPLSAASGNTIYF.

The CDR3 bases are TGTGCCAGCTCACCATGGGGGACAGGTTCCTACGAGCAGTACTTC. Encoded protein: CASSPWGTGSYEQYF. This chain links TRBV18 with TRBJ2-7; 8 positions match TRBD1. Trimming at V came to 2 bases and at J to 1 base, leaving 4 bases not matched to a gene. CDR3 size: 15 residues. CDR1 is KGHSH, CDR2 LQKENI, per germline.

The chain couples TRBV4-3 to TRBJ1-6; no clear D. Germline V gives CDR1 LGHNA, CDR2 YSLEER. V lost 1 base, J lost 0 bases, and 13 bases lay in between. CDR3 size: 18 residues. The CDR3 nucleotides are TGCGCCAGCAGCCAAGTGGTTCGTACCAGCTCCTATAATTCACCCCTCCACTTT. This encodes CASSQVVRTSSYNSPLHF.

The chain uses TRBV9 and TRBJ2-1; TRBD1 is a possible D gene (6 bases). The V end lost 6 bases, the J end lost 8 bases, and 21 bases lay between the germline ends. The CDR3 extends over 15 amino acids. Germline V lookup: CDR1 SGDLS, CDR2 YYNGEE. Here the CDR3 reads CASTVGRGSLDEQFF. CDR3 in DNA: TGTGCCAGCACCGTGGGCAGGGGATCTTTGGATGAGCAGTTCTTC.

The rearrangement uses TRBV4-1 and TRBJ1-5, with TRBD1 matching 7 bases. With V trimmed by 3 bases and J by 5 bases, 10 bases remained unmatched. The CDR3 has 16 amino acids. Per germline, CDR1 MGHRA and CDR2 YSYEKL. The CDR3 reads CASSHADRVDHQPQHF. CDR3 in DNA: TGCGCCAGCAGCCACGCAGACAGGGTTGATCATCAGCCCCAGCATTTT.